These 21 T cell receptor beta chains were sequenced from one sample in a study of blood T cell repertoires in COVID-19 (dated by TCRdb to between 2020 and 2021). Receptor libraries were prepared by the immunoSEQ multiplex PCR assay. TCRdb mirrors the immuneACCESS table, restricted to in-frame sequences. Some clones are absent from its copies; in checked studies, under half trace to an unresolved V gene, and the reason for the others is unknown. The sample table lists fewer than 500,000 clones, about 90% of them with a count of one. In total, the top ten clones hold 0.7% of the sample. The sample comprised PBMCs or T cells enriched from blood (not recorded which). These receptors came from a woman aged 18-35 years who had recovered from COVID-19.

V and J are TRBV3-1 (or the pseudogene TRBV3-2) and TRBJ1-1; D might be TRBD1 (5 bases). CDR1 and CDR2 (germline): LGHDT, YNNKEL (reference sequence). V was clipped by 3 bases and J by 7 bases, with 12 bases between them. CDR3 size: 13 residues. This chain's CDR3 is CASSQTARSEAFF. DNA of the CDR3: TGTGCCAGCAGCCAGACAGCCCGCAGTGAAGCTTTCTTT.

The chain joins TRBV5-1 to TRBJ2-3; TRBD2 matches 8 bases. This CDR3 spans 14 amino acids. With V trimmed by 4 bases and J by 2 bases, 3 bases remained unmatched. The germline V gene has CDR1 SGHRS and CDR2 YFSETQ. CDR3 region: CASSGGGYTDTQYF. For the CDR3, the DNA is TGCGCCAGCAGCGGCGGGGGGTACACAGATACGCAGTATTTT. Drawing the rest from reference TRBV5-1 and TRBJ2-3, the complete variable domain is KAGVTQTPRYLIKTRGQQVTLSCSPISGHRSVSWYQQTPGQGLQFLFEYFSETQRNKGNFPGRFSGRQFSNSRSEMNVSTLELGDSALYLCASSGGGYTDTQYFGPGTRLTVL.

The CDR3 DNA reads TGTGCCAGCAGTGGTGAGACACCGAATAATTCACCCCTCCACTTT. Protein sequence: CASSGETPNNSPLHF. The chain has TRBV2 and TRBJ1-6; D remains unclear. The CDR3 sequence is 15 residues long. The V end was cut by 4 bases, the J end by 5 bases, with 12 bases between. Germline values: CDR1 SNHLY, CDR2 FYNNEI.

The chain joins TRBV2 to TRBJ1-1, with D tentatively TRBD1 (5 bases). V lost 2 bases, J lost 8 bases, and 18 bases lay in between. The germline CDR1 and CDR2 sequences are SNHLY and FYNNEI. The CDR3 is 15 residues long. The CDR3 sequence: CASSEILGVGMEAFF. DNA of the CDR3: TGTGCCAGCAGTGAAATTTTAGGGGTAGGGATGGAAGCTTTCTTT.

Remarks on this clone: An end of the junction does not agree with germline; a read error may underlie this. The chain couples TRBV2 to TRBJ1-2, with a weak D call TRBD1 (6 bases). CDR3 size: 9 residues. Germline V gives CDR1 SNHLY, CDR2 FYNNEI. CDR3 residues: CLHRDGYTF. CDR3 nucleotide sequence: TGCCTCCACAGGGATGGCTACACCTTC.

The rearrangement links TRBV7-3 to TRBJ2-3; D is possibly TRBD2 (5 bases). The CDR3 sequence is 13 residues long. Trimming stripped 3 bases from V and 5 bases from J, with 9 bases between. CDR1 SGHTA and CDR2 FQGTGA come from the germline V gene. This CDR3 reads CASSLGVQDTQYF. The CDR3 nucleotides read TGTGCCAGCAGCTTGGGAGTTCAAGATACGCAGTATTTT.

V and J are TRBV6-5 and TRBJ1-1, with D perhaps TRBD1 (6 bases). The CDR3 totals 14 residues. Germline assignment: CDR1 MNHEY and CDR2 SVGAGI. V was trimmed by 7 bases and J by 0 bases, leaving 12 bases between them. The CDR3 coding sequence is TGTGCCAGCACTCAGGGGTCTATGAACACTGAAGCTTTCTTT. It yields the protein CASTQGSMNTEAFF.

The rearrangement joins TRBV3-1 (or the pseudogene TRBV3-2) to TRBJ2-1; 7 positions agree with TRBD2. This CDR3 region has 15 residues. Germline lookup yields CDR1 LGHDT and CDR2 YNNKEL (reference sequence). J gave up 2 bases and V 4 bases, and 5 bases lay outside the gene matches. This CDR3 is CASSPRLAAYNEQFF. The CDR3 region has the DNA TGTGCCAGCAGCCCCCGACTAGCTGCCTACAATGAGCAGTTCTTC.

CDR3 sequence reads: CASSPQTGGVYNEQFF. DNA for the CDR3: TGTGCCAGCAGCCCCCAGACAGGGGGCGTCTACAATGAGCAGTTCTTC. The chain employs TRBV7-2 and TRBJ2-1; 10 bases are a match to TRBD1. V lost 5 bases to trimming and J lost 3 bases; unmatched junction nucleotides: 7. Germline V gives CDR1 SGHTA, CDR2 FQGNSA. CDR3 length: 16 amino acids.

The chain is built from TRBV2 and TRBJ2-2; weak D call: TRBD1 (6 bases). This CDR3 spans 14 amino acids. The V and J ends lost 8 bases and 6 bases respectively, with 16 bases between them. Germline CDR1 is SNHLY and CDR2 is FYNNEI. Here the CDR3 reads CASHGTRTAGELFF. CDR3 DNA sequence: TGTGCCAGCCATGGTACAAGGACAGCCGGGGAGCTGTTTTTT.

The genes are TRBV7-2 and TRBJ2-5; maybe TRBD2 (6 bases). The CDR3 extends over 14 amino acids. Germline V gene sequence: CDR1 SGHTA, CDR2 FQGNSA. Trimming took 7 bases from V and 5 from J, leaving 17 bases between them. The CDR3 DNA sequence: TGTGCCAGCATCCCTGCTGCGGGGCGCGAGACCCAGTACTTC. Protein sequence: CASIPAAGRETQYF.

This clone was counted only a few times. CDR3 DNA sequence: TGCGCCAGCAGCTTGGGGGCAGGGCAACAGCCCCAGCATTTT. It specifies CASSLGAGQQPQHF. This chain connects TRBV5-1 to TRBJ1-5; D possibly corresponds to TRBD1 (5 bases). Per the germline V gene, CDR1 is SGHRS and CDR2 is YFSETQ. The germline V and J ends were trimmed by 0 bases and 7 bases, with 11 bases remaining between them. CDR3 size: 14 residues. The full variable domain, rest sourced from reference TRBV5-1 and TRBJ1-5, is KAGVTQTPRYLIKTRGQQVTLSCSPISGHRSVSWYQQTPGQGLQFLFEYFSETQRNKGNFPGRFSGRQFSNSRSEMNVSTLELGDSALYLCASSLGAGQQPQHFGDGTRLSIL.

The J gene is TRBJ2-7, the V gene TRBV5-6, with TRBD1 as a possible D gene (5 bases). The ends were cut back, 3 bases at V and 2 bases at J, with 9 bases in the middle. There are 13 residues in the CDR3. Germline CDR1 reads SGHDT; CDR2 reads YYEEEE. The CDR3 bases are TGTGCCAGCAGCTGGGGCGGCCCCTACGAGCAGTACTTC. Protein sequence: CASSWGGPYEQYF.

The J gene is TRBJ1-1, the V gene TRBV18, with TRBD1 as a possible D gene (6 bases). Trimming stripped 3 bases from V and 4 bases from J, with 21 bases between. The CDR3 has 17 amino acids. Germline V gene sequence: CDR1 KGHSH, CDR2 LQKENI. The CDR3 is CASSPGGGGGPTTEAFF. The CDR3 bases are TGTGCCAGCTCACCGGGCGGAGGCGGGGGGCCAACCACTGAAGCTTTCTTT. Full variable domain (outside the CDR3, taken from reference TRBV18 and TRBJ1-1): NAGVMQNPRHLVRRRGQEARLRCSPMKGHSHVYWYRQLPEEGLKFMVYLQKENIIDESGMPKERFSAEFPKEGPSILRIQQVVRGDSAAYFCASSPGGGGGPTTEAFFGQGTRLTVV.

The V call is TRBV27, the J call TRBJ2-7; 8 positions agree with TRBD2. With V trimmed by 11 bases and J by 0 bases, 9 bases remained unmatched. Germline values: CDR1 MNHEY, CDR2 SMNVEV (reference sequence). The CDR3 totals 14 residues. Written as DNA, the CDR3 is TGTGCCCGCTCGGGGGGGATTATCTCCTACGAGCAGTACTTC. The encoded protein is CARSGGIISYEQYF.

This clone was seen only once. The rearrangement joins TRBV14 to TRBJ2-1; D may be TRBD2 (5 bases). Germline-derived CDR1 and CDR2 are SGHDN and FVKESK. This CDR3 has 12 residues. Between the trimmed V and J ends, which lost 1 base and 8 bases, there was a span of 6 bases. CDR3 coding DNA: TGTGCCAGCAGCCAAGTGAGGGATGAGCAGTTCTTC. Translating it yields CASSQVRDEQFF.

This rearrangement joins TRBV9 to TRBJ2-1, with 8 nucleotides matching TRBD1. This CDR3 is 15 amino acids long. Trimming cost V 8 bases and J 0 bases; bases outside gene matches: 7. The germline CDR1 and CDR2 sequences are SGDLS and YYNGEE. The CDR3 loop is CASSRTGSSYNEQFF. CDR3 coding DNA: TGTGCCAGTAGCCGGACAGGGAGCTCCTACAATGAGCAGTTCTTC. Using reference TRBV9 and TRBJ2-1 for the parts outside the CDR3, the full variable domain is DSGVTQTPKHLITATGQRVTLRCSPRSGDLSVYWYQQSLDQGLQFLIQYYNGEERAKGNILERFSAQQFPDLHSELNLSSLELGDSALYFCASSRTGSSYNEQFFGPGTRLTVL.

V is TRBV18 and J is TRBJ1-2; TRBD1 agrees at 7 bases. Germline values: CDR1 KGHSH, CDR2 LQKENI. V dropped 2 bases and J dropped 1; count of bases not matched to a gene: 1. The CDR3 has 14 amino acids. DNA for the CDR3: TGTGCCAGCTCACCAACAGGGGTTAACTATGGCTACACCTTC. The encoded protein is CASSPTGVNYGYTF. Full variable domain (outside the CDR3, taken from reference TRBV18 and TRBJ1-2): NAGVMQNPRHLVRRRGQEARLRCSPMKGHSHVYWYRQLPEEGLKFMVYLQKENIIDESGMPKERFSAEFPKEGPSILRIQQVVRGDSAAYFCASSPTGVNYGYTFGSGTRLTVV.

This chain connects TRBV6-2 or TRBV6-3 to TRBJ1-4; D call uncertain. The V end was cut by 4 bases, the J end by 11 bases, with 29 bases between. Germline V gene sequence: CDR1 MNHEY, CDR2 SVGEGT. The CDR3 loop spans 18 amino acids. CDR3: CASSFNPPGPSPAGKLFF. The CDR3 coding sequence is TGTGCCAGCAGTTTCAACCCCCCCGGGCCAAGCCCGGCGGGGAAACTGTTTTTT.

The gene calls are TRBV5-1 and TRBJ2-7; TRBD1 agrees at 8 bases. CDR1 SGHRS and CDR2 YFSETQ come from the germline V gene. V lost 4 bases to trimming and J lost 1 base; unmatched junction nucleotides: 4. CDR3 size: 14 residues. The CDR3 DNA follows: TGCGCCAGCAGCCCGCGGACAGGGTCCTACGAGCAGTACTTC. Translated: CASSPRTGSYEQYF.

The rearrangement links TRBV2 to TRBJ1-2; 7 nucleotides match TRBD1. Germline V CDR1 and CDR2: SNHLY, FYNNEI. J gave up 2 bases and V 6 bases, and 6 bases lay outside the gene matches. The length of the CDR3 is 14 residues. The CDR3 coding sequence is TGTGCCAGCAGAGAGACAGGGAACAACTATGGCTACACCTTC. This sequence encodes CASRETGNNYGYTF.